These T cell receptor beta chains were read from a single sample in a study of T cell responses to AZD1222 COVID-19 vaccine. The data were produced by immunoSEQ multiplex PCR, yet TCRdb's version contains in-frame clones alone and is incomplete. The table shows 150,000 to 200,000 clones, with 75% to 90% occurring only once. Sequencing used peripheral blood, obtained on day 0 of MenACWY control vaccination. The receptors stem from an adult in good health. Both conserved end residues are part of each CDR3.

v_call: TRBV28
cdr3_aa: CASSVKRWANVLTF

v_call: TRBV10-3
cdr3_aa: CAISESPIKLGYEQYF

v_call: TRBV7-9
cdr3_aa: CASSIPGQDAQYF

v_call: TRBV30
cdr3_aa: CAWSPPTGSVTPLAKNIQYF

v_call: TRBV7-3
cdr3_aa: CASSSSGGTEAFF

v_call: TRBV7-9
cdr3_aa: CATRGIQETQYF

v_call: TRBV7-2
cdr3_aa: CASSSVGGYNEQFF

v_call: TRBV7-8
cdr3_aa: CASSLETGEAETQYF

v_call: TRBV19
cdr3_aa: CASSIGAGNSPLHF

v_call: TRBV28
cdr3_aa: CASSSLNRGPLYGYTF

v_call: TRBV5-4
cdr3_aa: CASSLGPGGDQETQYF

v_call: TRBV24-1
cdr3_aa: CATSDTGTPYNEQFF

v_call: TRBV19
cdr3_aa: CASRPTLAGAYEQYF

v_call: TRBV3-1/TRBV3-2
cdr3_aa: CASSPRRRTNTGELFF

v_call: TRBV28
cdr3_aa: CASNSRQGNNIQYF

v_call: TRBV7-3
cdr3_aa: CASSLNGGDDYGYTF

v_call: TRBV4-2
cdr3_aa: CASSPGRSEETQYF

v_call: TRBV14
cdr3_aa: CASSPTERPPHNEQFF

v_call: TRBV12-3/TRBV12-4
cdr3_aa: CASSIGGGGELFF

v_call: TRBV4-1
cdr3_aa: CASSPGLAVTYEQYF

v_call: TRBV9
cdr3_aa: CASSEPDHSNQPQHF

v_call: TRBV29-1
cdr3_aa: CSVATGTGDYGYTF

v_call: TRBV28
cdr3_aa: CASTPDAGAPGTEAFF

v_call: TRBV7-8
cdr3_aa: CASSSDGRSTGELFF

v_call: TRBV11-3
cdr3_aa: CASSLGASGYNEQFF

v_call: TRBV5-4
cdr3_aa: CASSYTTDTQYF

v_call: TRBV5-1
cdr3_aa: CASRLDPGTGEGREYF

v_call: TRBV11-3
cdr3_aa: CASSQDRGAEAFF

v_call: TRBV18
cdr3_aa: CASSPRGGQETQYF

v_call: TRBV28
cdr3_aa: CASSPDSLEQYF

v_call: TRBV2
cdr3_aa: CASSEARAYEQYF

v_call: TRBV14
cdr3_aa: CASSRGTSVSYEQYF

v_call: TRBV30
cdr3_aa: CTQGSGYGYTF

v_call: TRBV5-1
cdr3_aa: CASSLEDEQFF

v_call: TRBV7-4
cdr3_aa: CASSLIAGGRGEQFF

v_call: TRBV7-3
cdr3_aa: CASSPPSGQRSYNEQFF

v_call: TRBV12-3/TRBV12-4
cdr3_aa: CASSFSGNYGYTF

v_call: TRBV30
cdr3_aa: CAWARDRVGRSGNTIYF

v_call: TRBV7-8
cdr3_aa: CASSLRGDGPGELFF